Each of the 22 T cell receptor beta chains below was sequenced from the same sample in a study of T cell changes during pregnancy in multiple sclerosis. The method was immunoSEQ multiplex PCR; TCRdb's version includes in-frame clones alone and lacks a portion of them. The profile shows tens of thousands of clones, 90% of them singletons. The sample consisted of peripheral blood, taken in the first trimester of pregnancy. The receptors derive from a female donor in good health, enrolled as a control in a pregnancy study.

The chain has TRBV15 and TRBJ2-7, with 9 bases aligning to TRBD2. Trimming cost V 10 bases and J 1 base; bases outside gene matches: 5. The CDR3 consists of 13 residues. Germline loops: CDR1 LNHNV, CDR2 YYDKDF (reference sequence). The CDR3 reads CASSGRKSYEQYF. CDR3 in DNA: TGTGCCAGTAGCGGGAGAAAGTCCTACGAGCAGTACTTC.

The CDR3 reads CASSYQGASGGAMVVQYF. The CDR3, as DNA: TGTGCCAGCAGTTATCAAGGGGCTAGCGGGGGGGCGATGGTTGTGCAGTACTTC. J is TRBJ2-7 and V is TRBV7-2; 12 bases align to TRBD2. The germline V gene encodes CDR1 SGHTA and CDR2 FQGNSA. The length of the CDR3 is 18 residues. V was clipped by 6 bases and J by 9 bases; unmatched bases: 21.

The CDR3 here is CASTFPGTSVLLYNEQFF. CDR3 sequence (DNA): TGTGCCAGTACCTTCCCCGGGACTAGCGTCCTTTTATACAATGAGCAGTTCTTC. The chain combines TRBV19 with TRBJ2-1; TRBD2 aligns across 10 bases. Per germline, CDR1 LNHDA and CDR2 SQIVND (reference sequence). There are 18 residues in the CDR3. V gave up 7 bases and J gave up 4 bases; unmatched junction bases: 16.

The gene calls are TRBV9 and TRBJ2-7; 7 bases line up with TRBD2. The CDR3 sequence is 14 residues long. Germline lookup yields CDR1 SGDLS and CDR2 YYNGEE. J gave up 2 bases and V 0 bases, and 2 bases lay outside the gene matches. CDR3 amino acids: CASSVGLAAYEQYF. The DNA of the CDR3 is TGTGCCAGCAGCGTAGGGCTAGCGGCCTACGAGCAGTACTTC.

The chain employs TRBV5-1 and TRBJ2-5; D remains unclear. The V end lost 0 bases, the J end lost 5 bases, and 5 bases lay between the germline ends. CDR1 and CDR2 from the germline V gene are SGHRS and YFSETQ. This CDR3 contains 12 residues. DNA for the CDR3: TGCGCCAGCAGCTTGGGTCTGGAGACCCAGTACTTC. This codes for CASSLGLETQYF. Drawing the rest from reference TRBV5-1 and TRBJ2-5, the complete variable domain is KAGVTQTPRYLIKTRGQQVTLSCSPISGHRSVSWYQQTPGQGLQFLFEYFSETQRNKGNFPGRFSGRQFSNSRSEMNVSTLELGDSALYLCASSLGLETQYFGPGTRLLVL.

V and J are TRBV27 and TRBJ1-1; 8 positions agree with TRBD1. The J segment lost 5 bases and the V segment lost 2 bases, leaving 10 bases of the junction unmatched. The CDR3 length is 16 residues. Per the germline V gene, CDR1 is MNHEY and CDR2 is SMNVEV (reference sequence). The CDR3 is CASSLLQGAHGTEAFF. The DNA of the CDR3 is TGTGCCAGCAGTTTACTCCAGGGGGCGCATGGGACTGAAGCTTTCTTT.

A few counts support this clone. The V call is TRBV18, the J call TRBJ2-7; 7 bases line up with TRBD1. CDR1 is KGHSH and CDR2 is LQKENI in the germline V gene. This CDR3 comprises 14 residues. The J segment lost 5 bases and the V segment lost 3 bases, leaving 7 bases of the junction unmatched. Written as DNA, the CDR3 is TGTGCCAGCTCACCGACTTCGACAGGGAACGAGCAGTACTTC. It codes for CASSPTSTGNEQYF.

This clone showed up just once. The V call is TRBV28, the J call TRBJ1-5, with D tentatively TRBD1 (6 bases). The V gene's germline CDR1 is MDHEN and CDR2 SYDVKM. The germline V and J ends were trimmed by 11 bases and 2 bases, with 16 bases remaining between them. This CDR3 region has 14 residues. CDR3 in amino acids: CAGGGPGGNQPQHF. The CDR3 bases are TGTGCCGGGGGGGGCCCCGGAGGCAATCAGCCCCAGCATTTT.

This rearrangement joins TRBV7-2 to TRBJ1-2, with 7 nucleotides matching TRBD1. Per germline, CDR1 SGHTA and CDR2 FQGNSA. V was pared by 4 bases and J by 7 bases, with 12 bases of the junction left unmatched. The CDR3 extends over 15 amino acids. This chain's CDR3 is CASSSGQSTRGGYTF. The CDR3, as DNA: TGTGCCAGCAGCTCGGGACAGTCAACGAGGGGTGGCTACACCTTC. The whole variable domain, remainder taken from reference TRBV7-2 and TRBJ1-2, is GAGVSQSPSNKVTEKGKDVELRCDPISGHTALYWYRQSLGQGLEFLIYFQGNSAPDKSGLPSDRFSAERTGGSVSTLTIQRTQQEDSAVYLCASSSGQSTRGGYTFGSGTRLTVV.

The rearrangement uses TRBV19 and TRBJ2-4; the D is unclear. The CDR3 is made up of 13 amino acids. Trimming pared 5 bases from V and 5 bases from J, leaving 10 bases between. In germline, CDR1 is LNHDA, CDR2 SQIVND (reference sequence). In nucleotides, the CDR3 is TGTGCCAGTAGTCCCGGTCGCGAAAACATTCAGTACTTC. Its translation is CASSPGRENIQYF.

This clone has a handful of counts. The V gene is TRBV7-9, the J gene TRBJ1-1; D gene uncertain. Deletions cut 8 bases from V and 2 bases from J, with 12 bases between. This CDR3 has 13 amino acids. CDR1 SEHNR and CDR2 FQNEAQ come from the germline V gene (reference sequence). The CDR3 bases are TGTGCCAGCTTCCGGGGAACTAACACTGAAGCTTTCTTT. It yields the protein CASFRGTNTEAFF.

This chain joins TRBV4-1 and TRBJ1-2; weak D call: TRBD1 (6 bases). This CDR3 spans 16 amino acids. The germline V and J ends were trimmed by 0 bases and 1 base, with 12 bases remaining between them. Germline CDR1 is MGHRA and CDR2 is YSYEKL. CDR3 sequence: CASSQDPGGRNYGYTF. Written as DNA, the CDR3 is TGCGCCAGCAGCCAAGACCCGGGGGGGCGTAACTATGGCTACACCTTC.

This clone was counted between two and nine times. The rearrangement joins TRBV28 to TRBJ2-1; 9 bases match TRBD1. From germline, CDR1 is MDHEN and CDR2 SYDVKM. The CDR3 totals 16 residues. Germline trimming cut 5 bases from V and 5 bases from J; bases unmatched to any gene: 10. The DNA of the CDR3 is TGTGCCAGCAGTCGGACCGGGACAGGGTTTGACAATGAGCAGTTCTTC. Translating it yields CASSRTGTGFDNEQFF.

This sequence joins TRBV29-1 and TRBJ2-1, with 7 bases matching TRBD2. The CDR3 extends over 12 amino acids. Trimming cost V 4 bases and J 4 bases; bases outside gene matches: 1. Germline V gene data show CDR1 as SQVTM and CDR2 as ANQGSEA. DNA of the CDR3: TGCAGCGTTGGGACTAGTTACAATGAGCAGTTCTTC. Translating gives CSVGTSYNEQFF.

The chain recombines TRBV13 with TRBJ1-1; weak D call: TRBD1 (6 bases). Trimming removed 2 bases from V and 4 bases from J, with 11 bases in between. Germline CDR1 is PRHDT and CDR2 is FYEKMQ (reference sequence). CDR3 length: 14 amino acids. Here the CDR3 reads CASSLSGVRTEAFF. Written as DNA, the CDR3 is TGTGCCAGCAGCTTATCAGGGGTCCGCACTGAAGCTTTCTTT.

This sequence joins TRBV5-6 and TRBJ2-1; 13 bases are shared with TRBD2. Germline loops: CDR1 SGHDT, CDR2 YYEEEE. J was trimmed by 7 bases and V by 4 bases; bases with no gene match: 5. There are 15 residues in the CDR3. CDR3 sequence: CASSPGLAGWNEQFF. CDR3 bases: TGTGCCAGCAGCCCGGGACTAGCGGGGTGGAATGAGCAGTTCTTC.

The V and J genes are TRBV27 and TRBJ2-7; TRBD1 is a possible D gene (5 bases). The germline gives CDR1 MNHEY, CDR2 SMNVEV (reference sequence). The CDR3 runs to 15 residues. Trimming cost V 5 bases and J 4 bases, with 18 bases left between them. The CDR3 spells CASSPSGLGWYEQYF. As DNA, the CDR3 is TGTGCCAGCAGTCCGTCAGGGTTGGGTTGGTACGAGCAGTACTTC.

V usage is TRBV5-1 and J usage is TRBJ2-1; D unresolved. CDR3 length equals 12 residues. Between the trimmed V and J ends, which lost 4 bases and 6 bases, there was a span of 8 bases. Germline lookup yields CDR1 SGHRS and CDR2 YFSETQ. The CDR3 DNA reads as TGCGCCAGCAGCGTCCTAGGCAATGAGCAGTTCTTC. It encodes CASSVLGNEQFF.

V gene TRBV18 combines with J gene TRBJ1-1; D remains ambiguous. The CDR3 spans 15 residues. In germline, CDR1 is KGHSH, CDR2 LQKENI. Trimming took 3 bases from V and 0 from J, leaving 11 bases between them. CDR3 sequence (DNA): TGTGCCAGCTCACCGGGCACCGTTATGAACACTGAAGCTTTCTTT. Translating gives CASSPGTVMNTEAFF.

The sample holds a few counts of this clone. This chain links TRBV9 with TRBJ2-3, with a possible D match to TRBD1 (5 bases). Germline V CDR1 and CDR2: SGDLS, YYNGEE. The V gene lost 0 bases and the J gene lost 3 bases, with 14 bases spanning the gap. This CDR3 is built from 16 residues. This chain's CDR3 is CASSVGAQGVTDTQYF. CDR3 DNA: TGTGCCAGCAGCGTAGGGGCGCAGGGTGTAACAGATACGCAGTATTTT. Combining the CDR3 with reference TRBV9 and TRBJ2-3 gives the whole variable domain DSGVTQTPKHLITATGQRVTLRCSPRSGDLSVYWYQQSLDQGLQFLIQYYNGEERAKGNILERFSAQQFPDLHSELNLSSLELGDSALYFCASSVGAQGVTDTQYFGPGTRLTVL.

The CDR3 region is CASSQEQGWNTEAFF. The CDR3 nucleotides are TGTGCCAGCAGCCAAGAACAGGGCTGGAACACTGAAGCTTTCTTT. The chain couples TRBV4-2 to TRBJ1-1, with TRBD1 as a possible D gene (6 bases). The CDR3 is 15 residues long. Germline V gene data show CDR1 as LGHNA and CDR2 as YNFKEQ. Trimming took 0 bases from V and 1 from J, leaving 9 bases between them.

This clone appeared a single time. The chain employs TRBV30 and TRBJ1-5; D unclear. Germline V gene lookup returns CDR1 GTSNPN and CDR2 SVGIG (reference sequence). The CDR3 is 15 residues long. Trimming took off 1 base at V and 2 bases at J, with 12 bases between the two ends. CDR3 coding DNA: TGTGCCTGGAGTGCCCGGACTAGGGGCAATCAGCCCCAGCATTTT. Translated: CAWSARTRGNQPQHF. Complete variable domain (other parts from reference TRBV30 and TRBJ1-5): SQTIHQWPATLVQPVGSPLSLECTVEGTSNPNLYWYRQAAGRGLQLLFYSVGIGQISSEVPQNLSASRPQDRQFILSSKKLLLSDSGFYLCAWSARTRGNQPQHFGDGTRLSIL.